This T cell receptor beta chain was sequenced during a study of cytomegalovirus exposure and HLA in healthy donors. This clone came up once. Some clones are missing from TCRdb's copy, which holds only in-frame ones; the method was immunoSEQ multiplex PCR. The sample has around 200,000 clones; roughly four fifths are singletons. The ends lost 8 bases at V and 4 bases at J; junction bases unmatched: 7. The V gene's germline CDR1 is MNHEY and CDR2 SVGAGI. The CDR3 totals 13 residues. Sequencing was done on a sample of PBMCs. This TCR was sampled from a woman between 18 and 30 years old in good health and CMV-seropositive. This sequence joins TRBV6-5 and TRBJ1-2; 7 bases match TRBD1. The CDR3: CASGQGVSYGYTF. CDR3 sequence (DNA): TGTGCCAGCGGGCAGGGGGTTAGCTATGGCTACACCTTC.